The clone carrying this TCR beta chain was observed at least ten times. The antigen remains unidentified. Germline CDR1 is DFQATT and CDR2 is SNEGSKA (reference sequence). V shed 7 bases and J shed 3 bases, with 15 bases lying between them. The CDR3 contains 14 residues. This entry is derived from a study of T-cell reconstitution after alpha-beta-depleted transplantation in children. The TCRbeta library incorporated unique molecular identifiers. A single record per CDR3 protein comes from TCRdb applying MiXCR to the PCR reads. The sample lists around 700,000 distinct CDR3 sequences; around 13% were seen once. Study results and caveats: About two months after transplant, alpha-beta T cells reportedly came from several hundred expanded graft clones. One year post-transplant, T-cell counts and diversity were largely derived from T cells produced anew. Surviving recipient T cells and thymic progenitors accounted for the high day-60 TCRbeta diversity observed in some patients.

This chain uses TRBV20-1 with TRBJ1-4; a weak D match, TRBD1 (6 bases). This clonotype originated in a girl aged 2-10 years with congenital amegakaryocytic thrombocytopenia, due to receive a stem cell transplant. Sequences were derived from PBMCs, sampled before TCRalphabeta/CD19-depleted stem cell transplant. CDR3 in amino acids: CSVAQQGPNEKLFF. The CDR3 DNA reads as TGCAGTGTCGCGCAACAGGGACCTAATGAAAAACTGTTTTTT.